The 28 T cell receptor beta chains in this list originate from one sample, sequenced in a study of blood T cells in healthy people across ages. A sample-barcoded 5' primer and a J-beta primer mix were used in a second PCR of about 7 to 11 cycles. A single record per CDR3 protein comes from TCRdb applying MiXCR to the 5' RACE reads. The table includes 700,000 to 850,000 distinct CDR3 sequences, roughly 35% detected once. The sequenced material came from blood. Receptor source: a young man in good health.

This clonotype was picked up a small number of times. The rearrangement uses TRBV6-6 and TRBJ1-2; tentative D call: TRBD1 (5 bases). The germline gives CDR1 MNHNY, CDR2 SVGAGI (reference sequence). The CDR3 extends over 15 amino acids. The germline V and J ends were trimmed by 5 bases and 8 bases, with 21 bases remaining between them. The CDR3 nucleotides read TGTGCCAGCAGTCCCTCCTCGGCGGGACGAAGCGGCTACACCTTC. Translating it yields CASSPSSAGRSGYTF.

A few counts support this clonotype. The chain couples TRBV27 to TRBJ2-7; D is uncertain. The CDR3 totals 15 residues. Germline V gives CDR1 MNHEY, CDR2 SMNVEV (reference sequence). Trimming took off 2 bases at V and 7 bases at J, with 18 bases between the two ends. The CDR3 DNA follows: TGTGCCAGCAGTTTAGTGGGGTCCGTATACAATGAGCAGTACTTC. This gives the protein CASSLVGSVYNEQYF.

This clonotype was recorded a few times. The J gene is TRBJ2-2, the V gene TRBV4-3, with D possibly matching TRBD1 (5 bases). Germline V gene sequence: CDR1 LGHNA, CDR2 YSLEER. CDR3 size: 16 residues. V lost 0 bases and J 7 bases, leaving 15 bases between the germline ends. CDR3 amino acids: CASSQDFGSQGGELFF. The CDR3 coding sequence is TGCGCCAGCAGCCAAGATTTCGGTTCGCAGGGCGGGGAGCTGTTTTTT.

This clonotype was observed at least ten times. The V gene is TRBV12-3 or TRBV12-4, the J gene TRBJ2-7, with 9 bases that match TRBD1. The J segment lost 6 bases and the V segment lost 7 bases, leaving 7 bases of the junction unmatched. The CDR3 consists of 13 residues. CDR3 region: CASTPGTGFEQYF. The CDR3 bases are TGTGCCAGCACCCCTGGGACAGGGTTCGAGCAGTACTTC.

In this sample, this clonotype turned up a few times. CDR3 sequence (DNA): TGTGCCAGCAGCCCCGGGGAGTTTGGAAACACCATATATTTT. This sequence encodes CASSPGEFGNTIYF. The chain is built from TRBV7-2 and TRBJ1-3; D is unresolved. CDR1 and CDR2 (germline): SGHTA, FQGNSA. This CDR3 is 14 amino acids long. V lost 5 bases to trimming and J lost 3 bases, with 11 bases between them. The full variable domain, completed using reference TRBV7-2 and TRBJ1-3, is GAGVSQSPSNKVTEKGKDVELRCDPISGHTALYWYRQSLGQGLEFLIYFQGNSAPDKSGLPSDRFSAERTGGSVSTLTIQRTQQEDSAVYLCASSPGEFGNTIYFGEGSWLTVV.

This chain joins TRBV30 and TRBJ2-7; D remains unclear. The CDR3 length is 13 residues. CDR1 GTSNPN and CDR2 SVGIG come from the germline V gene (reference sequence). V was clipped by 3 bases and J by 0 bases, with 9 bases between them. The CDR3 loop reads CAWSQEPSYEQYF. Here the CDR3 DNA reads TGTGCCTGGAGCCAGGAACCCTCCTACGAGCAGTACTTC.

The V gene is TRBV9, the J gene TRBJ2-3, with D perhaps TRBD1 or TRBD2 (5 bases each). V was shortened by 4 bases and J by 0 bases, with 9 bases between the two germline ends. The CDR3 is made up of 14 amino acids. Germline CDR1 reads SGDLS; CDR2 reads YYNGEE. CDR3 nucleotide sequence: TGTGCCAGCAGCCAAAGGGACAGCACAGATACGCAGTATTTT. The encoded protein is CASSQRDSTDTQYF. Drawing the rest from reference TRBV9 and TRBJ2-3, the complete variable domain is DSGVTQTPKHLITATGQRVTLRCSPRSGDLSVYWYQQSLDQGLQFLIQYYNGEERAKGNILERFSAQQFPDLHSELNLSSLELGDSALYFCASSQRDSTDTQYFGPGTRLTVL.

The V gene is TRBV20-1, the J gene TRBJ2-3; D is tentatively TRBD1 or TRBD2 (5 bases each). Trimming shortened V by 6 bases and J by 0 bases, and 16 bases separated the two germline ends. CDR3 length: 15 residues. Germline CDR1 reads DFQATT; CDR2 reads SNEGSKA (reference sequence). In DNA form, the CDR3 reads TGCAGTGCCCATTCGGGACGGTCTAGCACAGATACGCAGTATTTT. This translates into CSAHSGRSSTDTQYF.

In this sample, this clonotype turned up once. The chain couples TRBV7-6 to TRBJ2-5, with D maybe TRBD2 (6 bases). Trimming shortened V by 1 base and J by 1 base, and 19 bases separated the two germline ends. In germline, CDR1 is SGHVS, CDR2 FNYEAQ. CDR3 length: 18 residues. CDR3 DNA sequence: TGTGCCAGCAGCTTAGGGACTACCTGGGCTAAGATCCAAGAGACCCAGTACTTC. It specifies CASSLGTTWAKIQETQYF.

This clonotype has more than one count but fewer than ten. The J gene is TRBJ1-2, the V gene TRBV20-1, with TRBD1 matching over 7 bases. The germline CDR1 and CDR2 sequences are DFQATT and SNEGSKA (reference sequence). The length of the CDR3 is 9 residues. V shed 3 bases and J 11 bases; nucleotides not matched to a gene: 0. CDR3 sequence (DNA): TGCAGTGCTAGCAGGGGGTACACCTTC. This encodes CSASRGYTF.

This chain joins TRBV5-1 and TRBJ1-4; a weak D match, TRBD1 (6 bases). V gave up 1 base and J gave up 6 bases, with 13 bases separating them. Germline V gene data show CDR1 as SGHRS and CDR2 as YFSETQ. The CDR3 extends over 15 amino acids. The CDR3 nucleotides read TGCGCCAGCAGCTTGCGTCCCGCAGGGGATGAAAAACTGTTTTTT. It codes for CASSLRPAGDEKLFF.

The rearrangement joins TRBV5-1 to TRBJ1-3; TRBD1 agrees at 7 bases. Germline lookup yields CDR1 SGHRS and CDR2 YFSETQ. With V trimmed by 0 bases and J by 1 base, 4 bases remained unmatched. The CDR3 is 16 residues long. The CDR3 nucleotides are TGCGCCAGCAGCTTGGACAGGGGTACTTCTGGAAACACCATATATTTT. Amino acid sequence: CASSLDRGTSGNTIYF. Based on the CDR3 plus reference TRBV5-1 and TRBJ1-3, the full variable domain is KAGVTQTPRYLIKTRGQQVTLSCSPISGHRSVSWYQQTPGQGLQFLFEYFSETQRNKGNFPGRFSGRQFSNSRSEMNVSTLELGDSALYLCASSLDRGTSGNTIYFGEGSWLTVV.

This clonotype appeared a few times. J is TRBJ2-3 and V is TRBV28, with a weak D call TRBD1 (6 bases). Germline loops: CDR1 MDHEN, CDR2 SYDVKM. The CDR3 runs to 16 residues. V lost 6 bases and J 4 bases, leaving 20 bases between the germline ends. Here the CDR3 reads CASSPPDSGRSDTQYF. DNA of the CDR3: TGTGCCAGCAGCCCCCCGGACAGCGGACGTTCAGATACGCAGTATTTT.

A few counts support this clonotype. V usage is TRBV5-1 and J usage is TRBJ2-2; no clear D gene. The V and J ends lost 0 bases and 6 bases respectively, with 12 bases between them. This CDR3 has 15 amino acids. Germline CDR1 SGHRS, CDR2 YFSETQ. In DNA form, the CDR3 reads TGCGCCAGCAGCTTGGCCTTCCCAACCCCCGGGGAGCTGTTTTTT. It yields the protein CASSLAFPTPGELFF.

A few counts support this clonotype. The DNA for the CDR3 is TGTGCCAGCAGTTCTAGCGCCAGTCAGACCCAGTACTTC. Translating gives CASSSSASQTQYF. The J gene is TRBJ2-5, the V gene TRBV27, with D perhaps matching TRBD2 (6 bases). CDR1 and CDR2 (germline): MNHEY, SMNVEV (reference sequence). The CDR3 is made up of 13 amino acids. V lost 4 bases and J lost 6, with 12 bases in between.

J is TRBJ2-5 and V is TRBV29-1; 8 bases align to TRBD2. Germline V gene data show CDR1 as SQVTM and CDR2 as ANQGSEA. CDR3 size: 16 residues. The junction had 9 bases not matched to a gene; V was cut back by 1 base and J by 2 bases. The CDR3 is CSVEVDAGGPQETQYF. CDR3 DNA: TGCAGCGTTGAAGTAGATGCGGGGGGCCCACAAGAGACCCAGTACTTC.

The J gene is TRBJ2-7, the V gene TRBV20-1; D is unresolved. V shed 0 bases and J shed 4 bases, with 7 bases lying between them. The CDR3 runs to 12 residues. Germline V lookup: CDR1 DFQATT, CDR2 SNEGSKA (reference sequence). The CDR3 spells CSAREQTYEQYF. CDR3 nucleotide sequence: TGCAGTGCTAGAGAACAGACTTACGAGCAGTACTTC.

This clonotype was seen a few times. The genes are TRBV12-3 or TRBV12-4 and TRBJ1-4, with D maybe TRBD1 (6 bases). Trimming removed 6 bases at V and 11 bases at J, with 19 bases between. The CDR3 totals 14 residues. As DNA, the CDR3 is TGTGCCAGCAGGGAACAGGGCACCCAGTGGAAACTGTTTTTT. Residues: CASREQGTQWKLFF.

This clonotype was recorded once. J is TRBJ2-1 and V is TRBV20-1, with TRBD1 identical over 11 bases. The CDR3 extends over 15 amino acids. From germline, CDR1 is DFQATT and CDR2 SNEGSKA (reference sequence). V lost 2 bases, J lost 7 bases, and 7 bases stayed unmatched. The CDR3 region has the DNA TGCAGTGCTAGACCCCCCCGGGACAGGGGGAATGAGCAGTTCTTC. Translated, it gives CSARPPRDRGNEQFF.

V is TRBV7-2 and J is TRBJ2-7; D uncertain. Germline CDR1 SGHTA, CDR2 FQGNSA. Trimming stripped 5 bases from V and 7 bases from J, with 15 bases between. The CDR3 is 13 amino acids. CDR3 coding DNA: TGTGCCAGCAGCGTGATTCCGGTCCATGAGCAGTACTTC. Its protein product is CASSVIPVHEQYF.

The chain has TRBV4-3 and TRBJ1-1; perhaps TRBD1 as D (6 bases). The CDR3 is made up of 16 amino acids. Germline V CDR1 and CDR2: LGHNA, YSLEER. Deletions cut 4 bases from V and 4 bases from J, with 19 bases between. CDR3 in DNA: TGCGCCAGCAGCCCAGGAGGCCCCAGGGGAGGCACTGAAGCTTTCTTT. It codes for CASSPGGPRGGTEAFF.

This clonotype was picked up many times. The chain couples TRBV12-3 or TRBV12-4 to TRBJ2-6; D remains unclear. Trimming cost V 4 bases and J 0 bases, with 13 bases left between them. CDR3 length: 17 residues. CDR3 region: CASSSTSLNSGANVLTF. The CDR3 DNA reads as TGTGCCAGCAGTTCCACCTCTCTGAACTCTGGGGCCAACGTCCTGACTTTC.

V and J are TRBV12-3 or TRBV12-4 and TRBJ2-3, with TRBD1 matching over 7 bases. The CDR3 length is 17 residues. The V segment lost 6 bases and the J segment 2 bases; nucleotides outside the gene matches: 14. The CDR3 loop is CASSLTGPTTNTDTQYF. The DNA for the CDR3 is TGTGCCAGCAGCCTGACAGGGCCTACTACCAACACAGATACGCAGTATTTT.

The CDR3 sequence is CASSLRGIRTLGADTQYF. The DNA of the CDR3 is TGCGCCAGCAGCTTGCGTGGCATCCGAACCCTCGGGGCAGATACGCAGTATTTT. This chain connects TRBV5-1 to TRBJ2-3; tentatively, D is TRBD2 (5 bases). Trimming removed 1 base at V and 4 bases at J, with 22 bases between. Germline values: CDR1 SGHRS, CDR2 YFSETQ. This CDR3 spans 18 amino acids. The full variable domain, with the rest looked up from reference TRBV5-1 and TRBJ2-3, is KAGVTQTPRYLIKTRGQQVTLSCSPISGHRSVSWYQQTPGQGLQFLFEYFSETQRNKGNFPGRFSGRQFSNSRSEMNVSTLELGDSALYLCASSLRGIRTLGADTQYFGPGTRLTVL.

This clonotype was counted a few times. In DNA, the CDR3 is TGTGCCAGCAGCCGGCGGTCTGCGGGCTCCACTGAAGCTTTCTTT. Protein: CASSRRSAGSTEAFF. This chain connects TRBV7-2 to TRBJ1-1; D is undetermined. V was pared by 5 bases and J by 4 bases, with 17 bases between. Germline CDR1 SGHTA, CDR2 FQGNSA. The CDR3 sequence is 15 residues long.

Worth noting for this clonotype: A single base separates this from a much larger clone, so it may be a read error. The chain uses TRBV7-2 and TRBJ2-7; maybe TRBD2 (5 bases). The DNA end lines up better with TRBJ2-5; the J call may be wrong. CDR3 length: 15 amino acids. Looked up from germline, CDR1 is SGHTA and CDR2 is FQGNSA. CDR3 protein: CAGSLLQAAQETQYF. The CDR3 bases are TGTGCCGGCAGCTTATTACAAGCGGCACAAGAGACCCAGTACTTC.

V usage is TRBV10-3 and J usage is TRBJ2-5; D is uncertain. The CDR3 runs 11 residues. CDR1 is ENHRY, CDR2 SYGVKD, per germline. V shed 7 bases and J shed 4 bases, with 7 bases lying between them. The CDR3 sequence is CAITDGETQYF. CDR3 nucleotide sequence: TGTGCCATCACGGACGGAGAGACCCAGTACTTC.

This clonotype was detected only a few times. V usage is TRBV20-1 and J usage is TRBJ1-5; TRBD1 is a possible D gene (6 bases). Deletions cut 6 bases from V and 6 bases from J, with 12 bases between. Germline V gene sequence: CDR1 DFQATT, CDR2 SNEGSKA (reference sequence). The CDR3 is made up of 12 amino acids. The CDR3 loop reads CSAQGRGQPQHF. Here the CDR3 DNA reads TGCAGTGCGCAGGGGAGGGGTCAGCCCCAGCATTTT.